These T cell receptor beta chains were read from a single sample in a study of OX40 agonist ivuxolimab in advanced cancers. Assay used: immunoSEQ multiplex PCR; TCRdb lists only in-frame clones, some missing. Of fewer than 25,000 clones in the sample, roughly 90% were seen once. This specimen consisted of CD4+ or CD8+ T cells sorted from blood, obtained in a trial of the OX40 agonist ivuxolimab. The origin of the receptors is an adult with an advanced solid tumor such as melanoma, head and neck, liver or kidney cancer. Both conserved end residues are part of each CDR3. Fields, in order: V gene, J gene, CDR3 protein.

v_gene: TRBV7-6
j_gene: TRBJ2-1
CDR3aa: CASSLGESSYNEQFF

v_gene: TRBV10-3
j_gene: TRBJ1-2
CDR3aa: CAISGEQGSGYTF

v_gene: TRBV19
j_gene: TRBJ1-5
CDR3aa: CASSISSESNQPQHF

v_gene: TRBV5-1
j_gene: TRBJ2-1
CDR3aa: CASSLVEAGNYNEQFF

v_gene: TRBV2
j_gene: TRBJ2-7
CDR3aa: CASSVTWGATGLAGGPSSYEQYF

v_gene: TRBV7-6
j_gene: TRBJ2-5
CDR3aa: CASSLAGVETQYF

v_gene: TRBV28
j_gene: TRBJ1-1
CDR3aa: CASSKGGATEAFF

v_gene: TRBV9
j_gene: TRBJ1-5
CDR3aa: CASSVDEGQPQHF

v_gene: TRBV5-1
j_gene: TRBJ2-7
CDR3aa: CASSFLDPTSYEQYF

v_gene: TRBV7-1
j_gene: TRBJ2-1
CDR3aa: CASSLSGLAAQTREFF

v_gene: TRBV9
j_gene: TRBJ2-3
CDR3aa: CASSVADGGGTDTQYF

v_gene: TRBV2
j_gene: TRBJ1-4
CDR3aa: CASRLQGGQAEKLFF

v_gene: TRBV7-6
j_gene: TRBJ2-2
CDR3aa: CASSLVRGSINTGELFF

v_gene: TRBV5-1
j_gene: TRBJ1-4
CDR3aa: CASGQGPNEKLFF

v_gene: TRBV7-7
j_gene: TRBJ2-3
CDR3aa: CASSLGRAEGGDTQYF

v_gene: TRBV30
j_gene: TRBJ1-4
CDR3aa: CAWRNTGTGEKLFF

v_gene: TRBV23-1
j_gene: TRBJ2-7
CDR3aa: CASSQRVHSYEQYF

v_gene: TRBV9
j_gene: TRBJ2-7
CDR3aa: CASSVVGQGAVEQYF

v_gene: TRBV6-5
j_gene: TRBJ1-1
CDR3aa: CASYRDITEAFF

v_gene: TRBV7-8
j_gene: TRBJ2-7
CDR3aa: CASSPFRQGADEQYF

v_gene: TRBV27
j_gene: TRBJ2-2
CDR3aa: CASSLAREYGELFF

v_gene: TRBV5-6
j_gene: TRBJ2-7
CDR3aa: CASSLSSGGPSYTYEQYF

v_gene: TRBV5-1
j_gene: TRBJ2-5
CDR3aa: CASSFNTFQETQYF

v_gene: TRBV28
j_gene: TRBJ1-2
CDR3aa: CASRRGQTYGYTF

v_gene: TRBV6-5
j_gene: TRBJ2-5
CDR3aa: CASSYSESTSQETQYF

v_gene: TRBV7-9
j_gene: TRBJ1-1
CDR3aa: CASSFVRDTEAFF

v_gene: TRBV19
j_gene: TRBJ1-4
CDR3aa: CASSIGVADVGERDEKLFF

v_gene: TRBV5-1
j_gene: TRBJ2-6
CDR3aa: CASSSQNSGANVLTF

v_gene: TRBV5-1
j_gene: -
CDR3aa: CASRALAGEKGYEQYF

v_gene: TRBV28
j_gene: TRBJ1-1
CDR3aa: CASSLLGQPNTEAFF

v_gene: TRBV6-1
j_gene: TRBJ1-2
CDR3aa: CASKGQPNYGYTF

v_gene: TRBV5-4
j_gene: TRBJ2-7
CDR3aa: CASSLQLDYEQYF

v_gene: TRBV9
j_gene: TRBJ1-3
CDR3aa: CASSARLTPGNTIYF

v_gene: TRBV4-2
j_gene: TRBJ2-1
CDR3aa: CASSRGAGEGYNEQFF

v_gene: TRBV7-2
j_gene: TRBJ2-7
CDR3aa: CASSTDPGQGREQYF